This T cell receptor (beta chain) was profiled in a study of T cell responses to AZD1222 COVID-19 vaccine. Using immunoSEQ multiplex PCR, the repertoire was profiled, and TCRdb retains in-frame clones only, with some absent. The data show about 78,000 clones, 90% seen once. Sequenced here: peripheral blood, sampled 28 days after the second AZD1222 dose. This sequence originates from an adult who received the AZD1222 COVID-19 vaccine.

CDR3 amino acids: CASRTGPQETQYF. DNA of the CDR3: TGTGCCAGCAGAACGGGGCCTCAAGAGACCCAGTACTTC. This sequence joins TRBV2 and TRBJ2-5; D is tentatively TRBD1 or TRBD2 (5 bases each). Germline assignment: CDR1 SNHLY and CDR2 FYNNEI. V shed 6 bases and J shed 2 bases, with 10 bases lying between them. The CDR3 length is 13 residues.